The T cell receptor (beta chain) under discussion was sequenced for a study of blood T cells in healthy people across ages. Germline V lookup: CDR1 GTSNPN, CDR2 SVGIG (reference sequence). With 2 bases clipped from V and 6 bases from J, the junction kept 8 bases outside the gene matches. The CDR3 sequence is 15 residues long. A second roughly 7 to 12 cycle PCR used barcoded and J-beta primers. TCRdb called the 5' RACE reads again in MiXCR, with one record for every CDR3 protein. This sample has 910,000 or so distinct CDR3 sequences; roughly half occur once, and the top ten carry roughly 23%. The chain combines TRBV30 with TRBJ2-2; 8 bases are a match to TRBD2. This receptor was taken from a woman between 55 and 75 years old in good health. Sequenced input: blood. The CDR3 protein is CAWSRGASGSGELFF. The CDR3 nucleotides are TGTGCCTGGAGTAGGGGGGCTAGCGGGTCCGGGGAGCTGTTTTTT.